The 6 T cell receptor beta chains given below trace back to one sample, sequenced in a study of technical replicates of blood from a handful of donors. TCRdb's copy holds only in-frame clones and misses some; the assay was immunoSEQ multiplex PCR. The table shows 55,000 to 65,000 clones, with roughly 90% occurring only once. Material: PBMCs. Receptors originate from a human donor in good health. Some clones in this sample may be carry-over from other donors' samples.

The rearrangement uses TRBV9 and TRBJ2-5, with D possibly TRBD2 on 6 matching bases. Trimming removed 2 bases from V and 5 bases from J, with 10 bases in between. The CDR3 extends over 13 amino acids. Germline V CDR1 and CDR2: SGDLS, YYNGEE. CDR3 protein: CASSVGGRETQYF. In DNA, the CDR3 is TGTGCCAGCAGCGTGGGGGGTAGGGAGACCCAGTACTTC.

This clone has just one count. V is TRBV30 and J is TRBJ1-2, with D uncertain. The V gene's germline CDR1 is GTSNPN and CDR2 SVGIG (reference sequence). Trimming removed 8 bases at V and 8 bases at J, with 15 bases between. This CDR3 contains 11 residues. The CDR3 loop is CARVSRSGYTF. CDR3 DNA sequence: TGTGCCCGGGTGAGCCGGTCGGGCTACACCTTC.

The V call is TRBV2, the J call TRBJ2-7; possibly TRBD2 for D (6 bases). V dropped 3 bases and J dropped 11 bases, with 14 bases sitting between them. The CDR3 length is 12 residues. In germline, CDR1 is SNHLY, CDR2 FYNNEI. The CDR3 DNA reads TGTGCCAGCAGTGACTCGGGACTTCTGGAGTACTTC. It encodes CASSDSGLLEYF.

The chain is built from TRBV7-9 and TRBJ2-1, with a tentative D call TRBD2 (5 bases). V shed 4 bases and J shed 7 bases, with 11 bases lying between them. Germline CDR1 and CDR2: SEHNR and FQNEAQ (reference sequence). The CDR3 is 13 amino acids. As DNA, the CDR3 is TGTGCCAGCAGCTCTCTAGCCAAAAATGAGCAGTTCTTC. Its protein is CASSSLAKNEQFF.

V and J are TRBV7-3 and TRBJ2-6, with no clear D. Trimming removed 5 bases at V and 0 bases at J, with 8 bases between. The CDR3 loop spans 15 amino acids. Germline V gene data show CDR1 as SGHTA and CDR2 as FQGTGA. The CDR3 DNA reads TGTGCCAGCAGCCCACGCGGCTCTGGGGCCAACGTCCTGACTTTC. Residues: CASSPRGSGANVLTF.

The V call is TRBV18, the J call TRBJ2-5, with D possibly TRBD1 on 5 matching bases. The CDR3 has 13 amino acids. V dropped 3 bases and J dropped 7 bases, with 12 bases sitting between them. Germline V lookup: CDR1 KGHSH, CDR2 LQKENI. The CDR3 sequence is CASSPNQGRTQYF. For the CDR3, the DNA is TGTGCCAGCTCACCCAATCAGGGTAGGACCCAGTACTTC. The whole variable domain, filled in from reference TRBV18 and TRBJ2-5, reads NAGVMQNPRHLVRRRGQEARLRCSPMKGHSHVYWYRQLPEEGLKFMVYLQKENIIDESGMPKERFSAEFPKEGPSILRIQQVVRGDSAAYFCASSPNQGRTQYFGPGTRLLVL.